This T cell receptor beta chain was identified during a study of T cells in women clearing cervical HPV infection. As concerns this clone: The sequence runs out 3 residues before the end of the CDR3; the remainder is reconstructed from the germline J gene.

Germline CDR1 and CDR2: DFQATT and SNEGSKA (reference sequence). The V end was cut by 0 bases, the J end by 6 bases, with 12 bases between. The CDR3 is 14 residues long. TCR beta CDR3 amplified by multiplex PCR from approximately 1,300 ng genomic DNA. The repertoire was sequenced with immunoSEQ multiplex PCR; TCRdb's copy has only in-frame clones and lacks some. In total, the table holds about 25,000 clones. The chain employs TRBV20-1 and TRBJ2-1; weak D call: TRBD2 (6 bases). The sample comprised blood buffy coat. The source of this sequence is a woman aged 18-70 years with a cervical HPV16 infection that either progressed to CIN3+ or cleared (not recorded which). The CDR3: CSARDGGAPNEQFF. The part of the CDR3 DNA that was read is TGCAGTGCTAGAGATGGAGGGGCGCCCAATGAG.